This T cell receptor (beta chain) was retrieved from a study of radiotherapy plus CTLA-4 blockade in lung cancer. Study at large: An objective response was seen in about 18% of patients, and disease control in around 33%.

V lost 5 bases, J lost 5 bases, and 13 bases lay in between. Germline loops: CDR1 SNHLY, CDR2 FYNNEI. The CDR3 totals 14 residues. Each patient with chemo-refractory metastatic non-small-cell lung cancer was treated with focal radiation plus CTLA-4 blockade using ipilimumab. Sequencing used immunoSEQ multiplex PCR; TCRdb keeps in-frame clones, though not all of them. The sample carries 55,000 to 80,000 clones, roughly 80% recorded once. This TCR was recovered from a human donor with non-small cell lung cancer who had a complete response to radiotherapy plus ipilimumab. Material: peripheral blood, obtained from a patient treated with radiotherapy plus ipilimumab. J is TRBJ1-5 and V is TRBV2, with D maybe TRBD1 (6 bases). The CDR3 DNA reads TGTGCCAGCAGTTCTCGACAGGACCATCAGCCCCAGCATTTT. Protein: CASSSRQDHQPQHF.